This entry lists 32 T cell receptor beta chains sequenced from one sample in a study of T cell responses to AZD1222 COVID-19 vaccine. Profiled with immunoSEQ multiplex PCR; TCRdb holds only in-frame clones, not every one. Of over 120,000 clones listed, over 90% are singletons. The starting material was peripheral blood, obtained 28 days after the second AZD1222 dose. The source of these receptors is an adult who received the AZD1222 COVID-19 vaccine.

This clone was observed once. The chain recombines TRBV29-1 with TRBJ1-5; tentative D call: TRBD1 (5 bases). The CDR3 extends over 14 amino acids. In germline, CDR1 is SQVTM, CDR2 ANQGSEA. Trimming left V 6 bases short and J 2 bases short, with 14 bases between. The CDR3 DNA is TGCAGCGTGATATCCGCGGGGGGCAATCAGCCCCAGCATTTT. It encodes CSVISAGGNQPQHF.

V gene TRBV28 combines with J gene TRBJ1-2; no definite D call. Germline CDR1 and CDR2: MDHEN and SYDVKM. With 6 bases removed from V and 8 bases from J, the gap between germline ends came to 19 bases. The CDR3 runs to 14 residues. In DNA, the CDR3 is TGTGCCAGCAGCCTCAAGGTACTCAAAGGCGGCTACACCTTC. It codes for CASSLKVLKGGYTF.

The CDR3 bases are TGTGCCAGCAGCGTACGGCCAGCCAACAATGAGCAGTTCTTC. Translating it yields CASSVRPANNEQFF. The chain has TRBV9 and TRBJ2-1; unclear D gene. Trimming cost V 1 base and J 5 bases, with 10 bases left between them. The CDR3 has 14 residues. CDR1 is SGDLS, CDR2 YYNGEE, per germline.

This clone is a singleton in its sample. The sample has other DNA sequences that encode this CDR3 too. The chain couples TRBV19 to TRBJ1-5; maybe TRBD1 (5 bases). V lost 3 bases and J lost 7, with 7 bases in between. This CDR3 has 12 residues. Germline CDR1 LNHDA, CDR2 SQIVND (reference sequence). The CDR3 sequence: CASSIRGQPQHF. The CDR3 region has the DNA TGTGCCAGTAGTATTAGGGGACAGCCCCAGCATTTT.

The chain has TRBV10-3 and TRBJ1-1; D uncertain. CDR1 is ENHRY, CDR2 SYGVKD, per germline. V was clipped by 6 bases and J by 0 bases, with 5 bases between them. The CDR3 extends over 12 amino acids. Here the CDR3 reads CAIRNLNTEAFF. The CDR3 region has the DNA TGTGCCATCAGGAATTTGAACACTGAAGCTTTCTTT.

The genes are TRBV7-8 and TRBJ2-2, with TRBD1 matching 7 bases. Germline V lookup: CDR1 SGHVS, CDR2 FQNEAQ. Trimming took 0 bases from V and 6 from J; bases not matched to a gene: 7. There are 16 residues in the CDR3. CDR3 DNA sequence: TGTGCCAGCAGCTTAGCTCCGGGACAGTTGGCCGGGGAGCTGTTTTTT. This sequence encodes CASSLAPGQLAGELFF.

J is TRBJ1-4 and V is TRBV10-3, with 7 bases lining up with TRBD1. With 5 bases clipped from V and 5 bases from J, the junction kept 5 bases outside the gene matches. The germline V gene encodes CDR1 ENHRY and CDR2 SYGVKD. The length of the CDR3 is 14 residues. The CDR3 sequence is CAISLGTENEKLFF. CDR3 DNA: TGTGCCATCAGTCTAGGGACAGAGAATGAAAAACTGTTTTTT.

The chain joins TRBV19 to TRBJ2-6; TRBD1 agrees at 8 bases. Germline V gene lookup returns CDR1 LNHDA and CDR2 SQIVND (reference sequence). V gave up 7 bases and J gave up 3 bases; unmatched junction bases: 2. This CDR3 is 14 amino acids long. Written as DNA, the CDR3 is TGTGCCAGTACGACAGGGGATGGGGCCAACGTCCTGACTTTC. This codes for CASTTGDGANVLTF.

This clone was detected a few times. The chain employs TRBV7-6 and TRBJ2-7; D gene uncertain. Trimming stripped 1 base from V and 2 bases from J, with 12 bases between. CDR1 is SGHVS and CDR2 is FNYEAQ in the germline V gene. The CDR3 covers 15 residues. DNA of the CDR3: TGTGCCAGCAGCTTAGAGCACGGGCTTCCCTACGAGCAGTACTTC. Translating it yields CASSLEHGLPYEQYF. The variable domain in full, completed from reference TRBV7-6 and TRBJ2-7, reads GAGVSQSPRYKVTKRGQDVALRCDPISGHVSLYWYRQALGQGPEFLTYFNYEAQQDKSGLPNDRFSAERPEGSISTLTIQRTEQRDSAMYRCASSLEHGLPYEQYFGPGTRLTVT.

In this sample, this clone turned up a few times. The rearrangement joins TRBV12-3 or TRBV12-4 to TRBJ1-5; D remains ambiguous. Trimming removed 3 bases at V and 7 bases at J, with 10 bases between. The CDR3 sequence is 13 residues long. The CDR3 here is CASSFSGGQPQHF. Here the CDR3 DNA reads TGTGCCAGCAGTTTTTCTGGCGGGCAGCCCCAGCATTTT.

The V gene is TRBV28, the J gene TRBJ1-1; 7 nucleotides match TRBD1. The junction had 7 bases not matched to a gene; V was cut back by 6 bases and J by 3 bases. The CDR3 is 14 residues long. Germline V CDR1 and CDR2: MDHEN, SYDVKM. The CDR3 nucleotides read TGTGCCAGCAGCCTAGGGGGCAGGTACACTGAAGCTTTCTTT. It translates to CASSLGGRYTEAFF.

This chain joins TRBV6-1 and TRBJ1-5, with D possibly matching TRBD1 (5 bases). V dropped 3 bases and J dropped 5 bases, with 8 bases sitting between them. Germline CDR1 is MNHNS and CDR2 is SASEGT. The CDR3 has 13 residues. The CDR3 here is CASSDTQDQPQHF. In nucleotides, the CDR3 is TGTGCCAGCAGTGATACACAGGATCAGCCCCAGCATTTT.

The CDR3 sequence is CASSLLETQYF. Here the CDR3 DNA reads TGTGCCAGCAGCTTGCTAGAGACCCAGTACTTC. The V call is TRBV5-6, the J call TRBJ2-5; D gene unclear. The V gene's germline CDR1 is SGHDT and CDR2 YYEEEE. The CDR3 consists of 11 residues. Between the trimmed V and J ends, which lost 1 base and 4 bases, there was a span of 2 bases.

The gene calls are TRBV30 and TRBJ1-1; a weak D match, TRBD1 (5 bases). This CDR3 contains 13 residues. V dropped 3 bases and J dropped 1 base, with 9 bases sitting between them. CDR1 GTSNPN and CDR2 SVGIG come from the germline V gene (reference sequence). The CDR3: CAWSWQGNTEAFF. As DNA, the CDR3 is TGTGCCTGGAGCTGGCAGGGGAACACTGAAGCTTTCTTT. The full variable domain, completed using reference TRBV30 and TRBJ1-1, is SQTIHQWPATLVQPVGSPLSLECTVEGTSNPNLYWYRQAAGRGLQLLFYSVGIGQISSEVPQNLSASRPQDRQFILSSKKLLLSDSGFYLCAWSWQGNTEAFFGQGTRLTVV.

This chain links TRBV28 with TRBJ2-3, with D perhaps assigned TRBD1 or TRBD2 (6 bases each). This CDR3 is 15 amino acids long. V was clipped by 3 bases and J by 3 bases, with 13 bases between them. Germline CDR1 reads MDHEN; CDR2 reads SYDVKM. The CDR3 DNA reads as TGTGCCAGCAGTTTCCGGCGGAGGGGGACAGATACGCAGTATTTT. This gives the protein CASSFRRRGTDTQYF.

The CDR3 sequence: CASRSAGTEIEQYF. In nucleotides, the CDR3 is TGTGCCAGCAGATCTGCGGGGACTGAAATTGAGCAGTACTTC. The rearrangement uses TRBV27 and TRBJ2-7; TRBD2 is a possible D gene (6 bases). The CDR3 is 14 residues long. Trimming removed 6 bases from V and 7 bases from J, with 19 bases in between. Germline-derived CDR1 and CDR2 are MNHEY and SMNVEV (reference sequence).

The J gene is TRBJ2-7, the V gene TRBV5-6; D possibly corresponds to TRBD2 (6 bases). V dropped 0 bases and J dropped 3 bases, with 7 bases sitting between them. Germline V CDR1 and CDR2: SGHDT, YYEEEE. The CDR3 is made up of 13 amino acids. The CDR3 coding sequence is TGTGCCAGCAGCTTGGGGGGAGGCTACGAGCAGTACTTC. Protein product: CASSLGGGYEQYF.

The genes are TRBV27 and TRBJ1-6; 7 nucleotides align to TRBD1. Germline trimming cut 5 bases from V and 2 bases from J; bases unmatched to any gene: 15. The germline V gene has CDR1 MNHEY and CDR2 SMNVEV (reference sequence). The CDR3 has 19 residues. CDR3 bases: TGTGCCAGCAGTAGCCTCGACAGGGCGCGTATGCCCTATAATTCACCCCTCCACTTT. It is translated as CASSSLDRARMPYNSPLHF.

This chain uses TRBV6-6 with TRBJ1-1; 7 bases are a match to TRBD1. V was clipped by 6 bases and J by 2 bases; unmatched bases: 3. CDR1 is MNHNY, CDR2 SVGAGI, per germline (reference sequence). This CDR3 comprises 13 residues. The DNA for the CDR3 is TGTGCCAGCAGCGGGACAGCAAACACTGAAGCTTTCTTT. Translation gives CASSGTANTEAFF.

V and J are TRBV21-1 and TRBJ1-4; the D call TRBD1 from the table was never checked on the DNA. TRBV21-1 constitutes a pseudogene. The CDR3 has 18 amino acids. CDR3 DNA sequence: TGTGCCAGCAGCAAAGGCGGACTTCCGGGACAGGTTAATGAAAAACTGTTTTTT. It yields the protein CASSKGGLPGQVNEKLFF.

The rearrangement links TRBV5-1 to TRBJ1-1; D remains ambiguous. This CDR3 has 13 amino acids. The germline V gene has CDR1 SGHRS and CDR2 YFSETQ. Trimming stripped 3 bases from V and 1 base from J, with 7 bases between. CDR3 sequence (DNA): TGCGCCAGCAGCTATAACAGGAACACTGAAGCTTTCTTT. Its protein product is CASSYNRNTEAFF.

The V gene is TRBV19, the J gene TRBJ2-1, with D possibly matching TRBD1 (5 bases). This CDR3 is 12 amino acids long. The V and J ends lost 1 base and 9 bases respectively, with 7 bases between them. Per germline, CDR1 LNHDA and CDR2 SQIVND (reference sequence). The CDR3 DNA is TGTGCCAGTAGTATAGGGACACCTGAGCAGTTCTTC. It encodes CASSIGTPEQFF.

CDR3 nucleotide sequence: TGTGCCAGCAGCCTGACAGGGGTGGCCAATCAGCCCCAGCATTTT. Translation: CASSLTGVANQPQHF. The chain uses TRBV6-5 and TRBJ1-5; 8 positions agree with TRBD1. Germline CDR1 and CDR2: MNHEY and SVGAGI. Unmatched junction bases numbered 7, after V lost 6 bases and J lost 3 bases. The CDR3 loop spans 15 amino acids.

The V gene is TRBV12-3 or TRBV12-4, the J gene TRBJ2-1; no reliable D call. The CDR3 runs 13 residues. V was clipped by 3 bases and J by 3 bases, with 6 bases between them. The CDR3 region has the DNA TGTGCCAGCAGTTTGGGCTACTACAATGAGCAGTTCTTC. As protein: CASSLGYYNEQFF.

The CDR3 reads CAWSAGSPQHF. Here the CDR3 DNA reads TGTGCCTGGAGTGCAGGATCGCCCCAGCATTTT. V is TRBV30 and J is TRBJ1-5, with unresolved D. The ends were cut back, 1 base at V and 9 bases at J, with 7 bases in the middle. Germline V gene sequence: CDR1 GTSNPN, CDR2 SVGIG (reference sequence). The CDR3 covers 11 residues.

The rearrangement links TRBV7-2 to TRBJ1-4, with 7 positions matching TRBD1. CDR3 length: 14 residues. With V trimmed by 4 bases and J by 4 bases, 3 bases remained unmatched. Germline V gene data show CDR1 as SGHTA and CDR2 as FQGNSA. This chain's CDR3 is CASSWTGFNEKLFF. Written as DNA, the CDR3 is TGTGCCAGCAGCTGGACAGGTTTTAATGAAAAACTGTTTTTT. Based on the CDR3 plus reference TRBV7-2 and TRBJ1-4, the full variable domain is GAGVSQSPSNKVTEKGKDVELRCDPISGHTALYWYRQSLGQGLEFLIYFQGNSAPDKSGLPSDRFSAERTGGSVSTLTIQRTQQEDSAVYLCASSWTGFNEKLFFGSGTQLSVL.

There are a few counts of this clone. This chain connects TRBV28 to TRBJ2-7, with 12 bases aligning to TRBD2. There are 18 residues in the CDR3. CDR1 is MDHEN and CDR2 is SYDVKM in the germline V gene. The V and J ends lost 2 bases and 4 bases, in that order; junction bases with no gene match: 12. This chain's CDR3 is CASSLTPWGTSGSYEQYF. CDR3 nucleotide sequence: TGTGCCAGCAGTTTAACCCCCTGGGGGACTAGCGGGTCGTACGAGCAGTACTTC.

Turning to this clone: Different DNA sequences within this sample yield the same CDR3. This chain connects TRBV12-3 or TRBV12-4 to TRBJ1-5, with D uncertain. The CDR3 runs to 12 residues. Trimming removed 5 bases from V and 0 bases from J, with 2 bases in between. The CDR3 here is CASSNSNQPQHF. CDR3 nucleotides: TGTGCCAGCAGTAATAGCAATCAGCCCCAGCATTTT.

The chain links TRBV5-6 to TRBJ1-4; TRBD1 aligns across 7 bases. CDR3 length: 14 residues. Looked up from germline, CDR1 is SGHDT and CDR2 is YYEEEE. J was trimmed by 2 bases and V by 4 bases; bases with no gene match: 2. CDR3 nucleotides: TGTGCCAGCAGCCCGGACAGGACTAATGAAAAACTGTTTTTT. It codes for CASSPDRTNEKLFF.

The chain has TRBV4-3 and TRBJ1-6; 9 bases are shared with TRBD1. The CDR3 runs to 15 residues. V lost 3 bases to trimming and J lost 10 bases; unmatched junction nucleotides: 7. Per germline, CDR1 LGHNA and CDR2 YSLEER. This CDR3 is CASSQTRQGGSPLHF. CDR3 DNA sequence: TGCGCCAGCAGCCAGACTCGACAGGGGGGATCACCCCTCCACTTT.

J is TRBJ2-7 and V is TRBV5-4, with D possibly matching TRBD1 (5 bases). Trimming removed 7 bases from V and 2 bases from J, with 16 bases in between. Germline V CDR1 and CDR2: SGHNT, YYREEE (reference sequence). The CDR3 is 14 amino acids. In nucleotides, the CDR3 is TGTGCCAGCGGCAACAAGGCAGGGACCTACGAGCAGTACTTC. Amino acid sequence: CASGNKAGTYEQYF. Filled out from reference TRBV5-4 and TRBJ2-7, the complete variable domain reads ETGVTQSPTHLIKTRGQQVTLRCSSQSGHNTVSWYQQALGQGPQFIFQYYREEENGRGNFPPRFSGLQFPNYSSELNVNALELDDSALYLCASGNKAGTYEQYFGPGTRLTVT.

The V gene is TRBV18, the J gene TRBJ2-5; D unresolved. V was clipped by 3 bases and J by 10 bases, with 9 bases between them. This CDR3 has 11 amino acids. CDR1 is KGHSH and CDR2 is LQKENI in the germline V gene. The CDR3 loop is CASSPDRSQYF. The CDR3 DNA reads TGTGCCAGCTCACCCGATCGGAGCCAGTACTTC.